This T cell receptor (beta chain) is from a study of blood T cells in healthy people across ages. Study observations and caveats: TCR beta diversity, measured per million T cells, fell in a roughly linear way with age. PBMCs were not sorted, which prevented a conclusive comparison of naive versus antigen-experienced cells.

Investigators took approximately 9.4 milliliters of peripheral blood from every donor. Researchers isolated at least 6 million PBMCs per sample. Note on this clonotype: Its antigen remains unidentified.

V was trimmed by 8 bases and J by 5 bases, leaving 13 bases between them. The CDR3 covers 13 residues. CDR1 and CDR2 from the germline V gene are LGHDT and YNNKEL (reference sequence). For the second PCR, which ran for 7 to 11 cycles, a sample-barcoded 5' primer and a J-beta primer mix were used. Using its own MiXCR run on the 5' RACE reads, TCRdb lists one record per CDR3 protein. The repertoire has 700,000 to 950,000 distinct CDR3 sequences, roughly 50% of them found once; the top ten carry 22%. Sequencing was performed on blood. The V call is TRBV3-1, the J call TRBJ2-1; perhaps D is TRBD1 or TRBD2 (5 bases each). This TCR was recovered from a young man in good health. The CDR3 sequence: CASLGPGNNEQFF. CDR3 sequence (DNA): TGTGCCAGCTTGGGACCGGGAAACAATGAGCAGTTCTTC.